Listed below are T cell receptor beta chains from one sample, sequenced in a study of chemoradiotherapy in HPV16-positive cancers. The protocol was immunoSEQ multiplex PCR, while the TCRdb copy is restricted to in-frame clones and leaves out a portion. The table lists several thousand clones, approximately 93% of them singletons. This specimen was taken from a patient who underwent chemoradiotherapy. These receptor sequences come from a human donor with HPV-associated anogenital cancer. Both conserved end residues are part of each CDR3. The order of the fields is D gene, V gene, clone size, J gene, CDR3 protein, CDR3 DNA. The D gene is left open where the match is weak. Not every row has a clone size; where given, it reads once, few, many or a size class.

>-|TRBV5-1|-|TRBJ2-1
CASSWGTETHGEQFF
TGCGCCAGCAGCTGGGGGACGGAGACCCACGGTGAGCAGTTCTTC
>-|TRBV6-5|once|TRBJ1-3
CASSYSRRGPGNTIYF
TGTGCCAGCAGTTACTCGAGGAGAGGTCCTGGAAACACCATATATTTT
>-|TRBV7-9|-|TRBJ2-2
CASSPMDQGVHFSTGELFF
TGTGCCAGCAGCCCAATGGATCAGGGAGTACACTTTTCCACCGGGGAGCTGTTTTTT
>-|TRBV7-3|-|TRBJ1-1
CASKKTAGTEAFF
TGTGCCAGCAAAAAAACAGCGGGGACTGAAGCTTTCTTT
>TRBD1|TRBV7-9|-|TRBJ1-2
CASTTELGGVGYTF
TGTGCCAGCACCACTGAGTTAGGGGGCGTCGGCTACACCTTC
>-|TRBV5-1|-|TRBJ1-1
CASSLEGLNTEAFF
TGCGCCAGCAGCTTGGAAGGGCTGAACACTGAAGCTTTCTTT
>-|TRBV5-1|-|TRBJ2-2
CASSLGGPDTGELFF
TGCGCCAGCAGCTTGGGGGGGCCCGACACCGGGGAGCTGTTTTTT
>-|TRBV6-1|-|TRBJ1-2
CASSDGQRGDGYTF
TGTGCCAGCAGCGACGGACAGCGGGGAGATGGCTACACCTTC
>-|TRBV19|-|TRBJ1-5
CASSIIPGTHLGNQPQHF
TGTGCCAGTAGTATTATCCCCGGGACACATCTGGGCAATCAGCCCCAGCATTTT
>-|TRBV29-1|few|TRBJ1-1
CSVALTAMNTEAFF
TGCAGCGTTGCCCTTACAGCCATGAACACTGAAGCTTTCTTT
>-|TRBV5-1|-|TRBJ1-1
CASSSGSMNTEAFF
TGCGCCAGCAGCTCGGGTTCTATGAACACTGAAGCTTTCTTT
>TRBD1|TRBV19|-|TRBJ1-1
CASRQSTGGEEAFF
TGTGCCAGTAGGCAATCAACAGGGGGCGAGGAAGCTTTCTTT
>-|TRBV19|-|TRBJ2-1
CASRPTGGEQFF
TGTGCCAGTAGGCCGACGGGTGGGGAGCAGTTCTTC
>-|TRBV14|-|TRBJ2-7
CASSQGGEQYF
TGTGCCAGCAGCCAAGGAGGCGAGCAGTACTTC
>-|TRBV28|-|TRBJ1-5
CASSLLSGGNQPQHF
TGTGCCAGCAGTCTTCTTAGCGGAGGGAATCAGCCCCAGCATTTT
>-|TRBV4-2|-|TRBJ1-2
CASSQDLYGYTF
TGTGCCAGCAGCCAGGACCTCTATGGCTACACCTTC
>TRBD1|TRBV13|-|TRBJ1-1
CASSSGQETNTEAFF
TGTGCCAGCAGCTCCGGACAGGAGACGAACACTGAAGCTTTCTTT
>-|TRBV11-2|-|TRBJ1-4
CASSNLTATNEKLFF
TGTGCCAGCTCGAACCTGACTGCAACTAATGAAAAACTGTTTTTT
>TRBD1|TRBV30|-|TRBJ1-2
CAWTRGGEGYGYTF
TGTGCCTGGACGAGAGGGGGCGAAGGCTATGGCTACACCTTC
>-|TRBV18|-|TRBJ1-3
CASSPPEVAGNTIYF
TGTGCCAGCTCACCTCCAGAAGTAGCGGGAAACACCATATATTTT
>-|TRBV13|-|TRBJ1-1
CASSLGPRTDMNTEAFF
TGTGCCAGCAGCTTAGGCCCGCGGACAGACATGAACACTGAAGCTTTCTTT
>-|TRBV7-2|-|TRBJ1-5
CASSSVNQPQHF
TGTGCCAGCAGCTCCGTTAATCAGCCCCAGCATTTT
>TRBD2|TRBV7-2|-|TRBJ2-7
CASSLGGGLLYEQYF
TGTGCCAGCAGCTTAGGCGGGGGGCTCCTCTACGAGCAGTACTTC
>TRBD1|TRBV13|-|TRBJ1-2
CASSAQGDRANYGYTF
TGTGCCAGCAGCGCCCAAGGGGACAGGGCAAACTATGGCTACACCTTC
>-|TRBV13|-|TRBJ1-6
CASSRDNSPLHF
TGTGCCAGCTCCAGAGATAATTCACCCCTCCACTTT
>-|TRBV2|-|TRBJ2-5
CASSARMETQYF
TGTGCCAGCAGTGCTCGTATGGAGACCCAGTACTTC
>TRBD1|TRBV2|-|TRBJ1-2
CARDDRADGYTF
TGTGCCAGAGACGACAGGGCAGACGGCTACACCTTC
>-|TRBV4-1|-|TRBJ1-1
CASSQDLPGRRDTEAFF
TGCGCCAGCAGCCAAGATCTCCCGGGACGAAGGGACACTGAAGCTTTCTTT
>-|TRBV5-1|-|TRBJ1-5
CASSSGHGDSNQPQHF
TGCGCCAGCAGCTCGGGACACGGAGATAGCAATCAGCCCCAGCATTTT
>-|TRBV9|-|TRBJ2-5
CASSVGPASQETQYF
TGTGCCAGCAGCGTAGGACCAGCCAGCCAAGAGACCCAGTACTTC
>-|TRBV11-3|-|TRBJ2-5
CASSPAGETQYF
TGTGCCAGCAGCCCGGCCGGGGAGACCCAGTACTTC
>TRBD1|TRBV4-2|once|TRBJ2-3
CASSQAQGEINTDTQYF
TGTGCCAGCAGCCAAGCACAGGGGGAAATAAACACAGATACGCAGTATTTT
>-|TRBV7-2|-|TRBJ2-1
CASSFDWSSYNEQFF
TGTGCCAGCAGCTTTGACTGGAGCTCCTACAATGAGCAGTTCTTC
>TRBD2|TRBV9|once|TRBJ2-1
CASSVEWGGLAGYNEQFF
TGTGCCAGCAGCGTAGAGTGGGGGGGACTAGCGGGATACAATGAGCAGTTCTTC
>-|TRBV5-1|-|TRBJ1-1
CASSLADLNTEAFF
TGCGCCAGCAGCTTGGCAGACCTGAACACTGAAGCTTTCTTT
>TRBD1|TRBV6-5|-|TRBJ1-1
CASTTGVNTEAFF
TGTGCCAGCACCACAGGGGTGAACACTGAAGCTTTCTTT
>-|TRBV10-3|-|TRBJ2-7
CAISESGAFEQYF
TGTGCCATCAGTGAGTCGGGTGCGTTCGAGCAGTACTTC
>TRBD1|TRBV19|-|TRBJ1-5
CASHDRAQPQHF
TGTGCCAGTCACGACAGGGCTCAGCCCCAGCATTTT
>-|TRBV13|-|TRBJ2-7
CASSAGTFYEQYF
TGTGCCAGCAGCGCCGGGACTTTCTACGAGCAGTACTTC
>-|TRBV7-6|once|TRBJ2-2
CASSFSLQGTGELFF
TGTGCCAGCAGCTTCTCGCTCCAGGGCACCGGGGAGCTGTTTTTT
>TRBD1|TRBV27|few|TRBJ1-2
CASSPTGGAEGYTF
TGTGCCAGCAGTCCAACAGGGGGCGCGGAGGGCTACACCTTC
>-|TRBV29-1|-|TRBJ1-4
CSVSLEGSEKLFF
TGCAGCGTTTCCTTAGAGGGGAGTGAAAAACTGTTTTTT
>TRBD1|TRBV7-9|-|TRBJ1-2
CASSETGDHGYTF
TGTGCCAGCAGCGAGACAGGGGATCATGGCTACACCTTC
>-|TRBV27|once|TRBJ1-3
CASSQNLQAGNTIYF
TGTGCCAGCAGCCAAAATCTACAGGCGGGAAACACCATATATTTT
>-|TRBV11-3|-|TRBJ2-1
CASSPTRSGPNEQFF
TGTGCCAGCAGCCCGACTAGAAGTGGGCCCAATGAGCAGTTCTTC
>TRBD2|TRBV27|-|TRBJ2-1
CASSRQAGTYNEQFF
TGTGCCAGCAGTCGACAAGCGGGAACCTACAATGAGCAGTTCTTC
>-|TRBV5-1|once|TRBJ2-7
CASSLGGATYEQYF
TGCGCCAGCAGCTTGGGGGGGGCCACCTACGAGCAGTACTTC
>-|TRBV10-3|-|TRBJ1-4
CAISESGRSSTNEKLFF
TGTGCCATCAGTGAGTCGGGCAGGTCCTCAACTAATGAAAAACTGTTTTTT
>-|TRBV6-5|-|TRBJ2-3
CASSYGLGSTTDTQYF
TGTGCCAGCAGTTACGGGCTAGGTAGTACCACAGATACGCAGTATTTT
>-|TRBV19|-|TRBJ1-3
CASGLRPYSGNTIYF
TGTGCCAGTGGGCTGCGACCATACTCTGGAAACACCATATATTTT
>-|TRBV7-6|-|TRBJ1-1
CASSPEAVLNTEAFF
TGTGCCAGCAGCCCCGAGGCAGTACTTAACACTGAAGCTTTCTTT
>-|TRBV6-6|-|TRBJ2-7
CASSYSIRQGRYEQYF
TGTGCCAGCAGTTACTCGATACGGCAGGGGCGGTACGAGCAGTACTTC
>-|TRBV19|-|TRBJ2-1
CASSIGRPGAPAYNEQFF
TGTGCCAGTAGTATCGGCAGGCCGGGAGCGCCAGCCTACAATGAGCAGTTCTTC
>TRBD1|TRBV27|-|TRBJ1-3
CASSGDSGNTIYF
TGTGCCAGCAGTGGGGACAGTGGAAACACCATATATTTT
>-|TRBV28|-|TRBJ1-5
CASFGGINQPQHF
TGTGCCAGCTTTGGGGGGATCAATCAGCCCCAGCATTTT
>-|TRBV19|once|TRBJ2-7
CASSMWQGLDYEQYF
TGTGCCAGTAGTATGTGGCAGGGGTTAGACTACGAGCAGTACTTC